Presented here are 6 T cell receptor beta chains from one specimen sequenced in a study of blood T cell repertoires in COVID-19. The assay was immunoSEQ multiplex PCR, and TCRdb's table has in-frame clones only and misses some. The table records fewer than 15,000 clones, 80% to 95% of them present only once. The material sequenced was peripheral blood. The receptors were gathered from a woman aged 70-85 years with active COVID-19.

The J gene is TRBJ2-7, the V gene TRBV7-2; 7 bases map to TRBD2. CDR3 length equals 14 residues. V lost 7 bases, J lost 0 bases, and 6 bases stayed unmatched. The germline V gene has CDR1 SGHTA and CDR2 FQGNSA. The CDR3 coding sequence is TGTGCCAGCAAGACAGCGGGAAGCTCCTACGAGCAGTACTTC. This encodes CASKTAGSSYEQYF.

The chain links TRBV12-3 or TRBV12-4 to TRBJ1-5, with unresolved D. The ends were cut back, 5 bases at V and 4 bases at J, with 9 bases in the middle. This CDR3 comprises 13 residues. This CDR3 is CASSTGGNQPQHF. The CDR3 DNA follows: TGTGCCAGCAGTACCGGAGGGAATCAGCCCCAGCATTTT.

V gene TRBV19 combines with J gene TRBJ1-5; D not resolved. Looked up from germline, CDR1 is LNHDA and CDR2 is SQIVND (reference sequence). V lost 5 bases and J 0 bases, leaving 8 bases between the germline ends. The CDR3 totals 14 residues. This CDR3 reads CASSWEYSNQPQHF. Written as DNA, the CDR3 is TGTGCCAGTAGTTGGGAGTATAGCAATCAGCCCCAGCATTTT.

The chain has TRBV5-5 and TRBJ2-7; 14 bases are a match to TRBD2. Germline CDR1 SGHKS, CDR2 YYEKEE (reference sequence). The CDR3 extends over 16 amino acids. Germline trimming cut 2 bases from V and 5 bases from J; bases unmatched to any gene: 6. CDR3: CASSFGTSGSFDEQYF. The CDR3 bases are TGTGCCAGCAGCTTCGGGACTAGCGGGAGTTTCGACGAGCAGTACTTC.

The rearrangement joins TRBV15 to TRBJ1-5; 7 bases align to TRBD1. The ends lost 0 bases at V and 0 bases at J; junction bases unmatched: 5. Germline V gene sequence: CDR1 LNHNV, CDR2 YYDKDF (reference sequence). The CDR3 totals 17 residues. CDR3: CATSREGQSYSNQPQHF. CDR3 nucleotide sequence: TGTGCCACCAGCAGAGAGGGACAGAGCTATAGCAATCAGCCCCAGCATTTT.

The chain employs TRBV10-3 and TRBJ2-1, with TRBD2 matching 11 bases. Per the germline V gene, CDR1 is ENHRY and CDR2 is SYGVKD. V lost 0 bases, J lost 8 bases, and 3 bases stayed unmatched. This CDR3 comprises 15 residues. In DNA, the CDR3 is TGTGCCATCAGTGAGTCTACTAGCGGGAGCGATGAGCAGTTCTTC. It encodes CAISESTSGSDEQFF.